The present TCR beta chain was sequenced within a study of healthy donors' naive CD4 and CD8 T cells. The wider study: Donors, half of them female, were 20-25, 40-50 or 60-70 years old.

Starting from around 470 ng of total RNA, TCR libraries were made with linear amplification. One entry per CDR3 protein, called by TCRdb with MiXCR from the reads. The sample lists around 180,000 distinct CDR3 sequences, 74% occurring once. J gave up 2 bases and V 3 bases, and 4 bases lay outside the gene matches. This CDR3 spans 13 amino acids. Germline CDR1 SQVTM, CDR2 ANQGSEA. The chain is built from TRBV29-1 and TRBJ2-7; 7 bases agree with TRBD2. The specimen sequenced was naive CD4+ and CD8+ T cells sorted from blood, pooled from several donors. The sequence derives from a pool of human donors in good health; the sample pools cells from several healthy donors. As DNA, the CDR3 is TGCAGCGTTGATGGCGGGAGCCCCTACGAGCAGTACTTC. Translation gives CSVDGGSPYEQYF.